Below, one T cell receptor beta chain is given with its context. This sample stems from a study of cytomegalovirus exposure and HLA in healthy donors. There are 16 residues in the CDR3. Germline V gene lookup returns CDR1 SEHNR and CDR2 FQNEAQ (reference sequence). The ends lost 0 bases at V and 4 bases at J; junction bases unmatched: 8. PCR used 60 Vbeta primers and 13 Jbeta primers. Profiling relied on immunoSEQ multiplex PCR, and the TCRdb table lists in-frame clones only, not all of them. The sample carries some 140,000 clones, roughly four fifths recorded once. This receptor was taken from a woman aged 40 to 55 in good health and CMV-seronegative. V is TRBV7-9 and J is TRBJ1-2; 7 bases fit TRBD1. Sequenced: PBMCs. The CDR3: CASSLAFPGQFYGYTF. The CDR3 DNA follows: TGTGCCAGCAGCTTAGCGTTTCCGGGACAGTTCTATGGCTACACCTTC.